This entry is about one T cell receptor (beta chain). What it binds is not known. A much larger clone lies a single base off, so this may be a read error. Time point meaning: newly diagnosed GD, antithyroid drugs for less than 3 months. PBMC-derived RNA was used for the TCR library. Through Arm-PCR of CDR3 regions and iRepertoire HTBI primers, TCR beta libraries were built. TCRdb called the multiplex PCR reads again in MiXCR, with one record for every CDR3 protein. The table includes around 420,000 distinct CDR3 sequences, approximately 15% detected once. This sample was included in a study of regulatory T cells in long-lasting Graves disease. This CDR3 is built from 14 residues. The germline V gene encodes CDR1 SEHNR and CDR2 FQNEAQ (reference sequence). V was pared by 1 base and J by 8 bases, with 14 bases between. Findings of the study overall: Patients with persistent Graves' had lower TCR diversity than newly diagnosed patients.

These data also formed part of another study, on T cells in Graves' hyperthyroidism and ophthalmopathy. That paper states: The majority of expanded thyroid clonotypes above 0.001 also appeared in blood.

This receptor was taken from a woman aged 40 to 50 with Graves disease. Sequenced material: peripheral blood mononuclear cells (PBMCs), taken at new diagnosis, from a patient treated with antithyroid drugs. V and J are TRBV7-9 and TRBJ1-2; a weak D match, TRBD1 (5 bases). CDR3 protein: CASSLGCRVGGYTF. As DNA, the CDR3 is TGTGCCAGCAGCTTAGGGTGCAGGGTAGGCGGCTACACCTTC.